The 27 T cell receptor beta chains given below trace back to one sample, sequenced in a study of blood T cell repertoires in COVID-19 (dated by TCRdb to about 2020). Receptors were amplified or captured by the immunoSEQ multiplex PCR assay. TCRdb provides this immuneACCESS table in a form limited to in-frame rearrangements. Some clones are lacking; in checked studies, under half of them reflect an unresolved V gene, and why the rest are absent is not known. This sample comprises approximately 260,000 clones, 80% to 90% of them detected only once. The top ten clonotypes cover around 10% of the sample. Sequenced: peripheral blood. These receptors were collected from a woman in her 70s with acute or convalescent COVID-19.

This clone appeared once. This sample includes further DNA sequences coding for the same CDR3. The chain links TRBV27 to TRBJ2-7; D is possibly TRBD1 (6 bases). The germline CDR1 and CDR2 sequences are MNHEY and SMNVEV (reference sequence). CDR3 size: 13 residues. Trimming took 6 bases from V and 4 from J, leaving 13 bases between them. The CDR3 DNA is TGTGCCAGCAGCGAACAGGGTCGGTACGAGCAGTACTTC. Amino acid sequence: CASSEQGRYEQYF.

This clone showed up just a few times. The chain recombines TRBV5-1 with TRBJ1-4; no clear D gene. V lost 0 bases, J lost 8 bases, and 14 bases lay in between. The CDR3 has 15 residues. CDR1 SGHRS and CDR2 YFSETQ come from the germline V gene. The CDR3 DNA follows: TGCGCCAGCAGCTTGGGTGCGGGAACAAGCGAAAAACTGTTTTTT. Residues: CASSLGAGTSEKLFF.

The J gene is TRBJ1-1, the V gene TRBV2; D is possibly TRBD1 (6 bases). With 8 bases removed from V and 0 bases from J, the gap between germline ends came to 13 bases. The length of the CDR3 is 14 residues. CDR1 and CDR2 from the germline V gene are SNHLY and FYNNEI. For the CDR3, the DNA is TGTGCCAGCCGTGGACAGTTCGTGAACACTGAAGCTTTCTTT. This sequence encodes CASRGQFVNTEAFF.

This clone is a singleton in its sample. The V and J genes are TRBV7-9 and TRBJ2-7; 8 bases align to TRBD2. The CDR3 extends over 14 amino acids. J was trimmed by 2 bases and V by 5 bases; bases with no gene match: 5. Germline V lookup: CDR1 SEHNR, CDR2 FQNEAQ (reference sequence). The CDR3 nucleotides are TGTGCCAGCAGCCGGGGGGGTGGTCCCTACGAGCAGTACTTC. Encoded protein: CASSRGGGPYEQYF.

The V and J genes are TRBV6-1 and TRBJ2-2, with TRBD1 identical over 9 bases. The CDR3 totals 16 residues. The ends lost 3 bases at V and 7 bases at J; junction bases unmatched: 9. Per the germline V gene, CDR1 is MNHNS and CDR2 is SASEGT. The CDR3 sequence: CASSDAGQGFFGELFF. CDR3 in DNA: TGTGCCAGCAGTGACGCGGGACAGGGCTTTTTCGGGGAGCTGTTTTTT.

The DNA for the CDR3 is TGTGCCAGCAGCCTAGGAGGGTCGCGAAACAATTCACCCCTCCACTTT. This encodes CASSLGGSRNNSPLHF. This chain connects TRBV7-9 to TRBJ1-6; no reliable D call. Trimming left V 5 bases short and J 7 bases short, with 18 bases between. This CDR3 spans 16 amino acids. CDR1 is SEHNR, CDR2 FQNEAQ, per germline (reference sequence).

The chain links TRBV3-1 (or the pseudogene TRBV3-2) to TRBJ1-1, with D possibly TRBD1 on 6 matching bases. In germline, CDR1 is LGHDT, CDR2 YNNKEL (reference sequence). The CDR3 is 13 residues long. The V end was cut by 4 bases, the J end by 8 bases, with 14 bases between. The CDR3 loop reads CASSPLQGEEAFF. The CDR3 DNA reads TGTGCCAGCAGCCCCTTACAGGGTGAGGAAGCTTTCTTT.

The CDR3 here is CATSRGPEANTEAFF. CDR3 DNA: TGTGCCACCAGCAGAGGCCCGGAGGCGAACACTGAAGCTTTCTTT. The rearrangement links TRBV15 to TRBJ1-1, with D unresolved. Trimming shortened V by 1 base and J by 1 base, and 10 bases separated the two germline ends. Germline V gene data show CDR1 as LNHNV and CDR2 as YYDKDF (reference sequence). The CDR3 is made up of 15 amino acids.

The chain links TRBV5-1 to TRBJ1-1; D remains ambiguous. Deletions cut 4 bases from V and 1 base from J, with 11 bases between. The CDR3 is made up of 14 amino acids. Germline CDR1 SGHRS, CDR2 YFSETQ. This chain's CDR3 is CASSPFTENTEAFF. The CDR3 nucleotides are TGCGCCAGCAGCCCCTTTACTGAGAACACTGAAGCTTTCTTT.

The rearrangement links TRBV7-6 to TRBJ1-6; D ambiguous. This CDR3 region has 13 residues. The germline CDR1 and CDR2 sequences are SGHVS and FNYEAQ. The ends were cut back, 7 bases at V and 10 bases at J, with 14 bases in the middle. CDR3 loop: CASKPEERSPLHF. In DNA, the CDR3 is TGTGCCAGCAAACCCGAGGAGAGGTCACCCCTCCACTTT.

The chain has TRBV12-2 and TRBJ1-4. TRBV12-2 is flagged as a pseudogene. The CDR3 is 17 residues long. The CDR3 DNA sequence: TGTGCAAGTCGCTTGGGGATTCTCATTAAAGGGAGTGAAAAACTGTTTTTT. Translated, it gives CASRLGILIKGSEKLFF.

This clone was observed a single time. V usage is TRBV5-1 and J usage is TRBJ2-2; D remains ambiguous. Trimming removed 0 bases from V and 6 bases from J, with 12 bases in between. This CDR3 contains 15 residues. Germline V CDR1 and CDR2: SGHRS, YFSETQ. CDR3 loop: CASSLGSVRSGELFF. In DNA, the CDR3 is TGCGCCAGCAGCTTGGGGTCGGTACGGTCCGGGGAGCTGTTTTTT. The whole variable domain, filled in from reference TRBV5-1 and TRBJ2-2, reads KAGVTQTPRYLIKTRGQQVTLSCSPISGHRSVSWYQQTPGQGLQFLFEYFSETQRNKGNFPGRFSGRQFSNSRSEMNVSTLELGDSALYLCASSLGSVRSGELFFGEGSRLTVL.

This clone was detected once. This sequence joins TRBV11-3 and TRBJ2-3, with D hard to call. The CDR3 loop spans 11 amino acids. V was clipped by 4 bases and J by 6 bases, with 5 bases between them. Per the germline V gene, CDR1 is SGHNT and CDR2 is YENEEA. The CDR3 nucleotides read TGTGCCAGCAGCTCGTTGGATACGCAGTATTTT. It encodes CASSSLDTQYF.

The chain is built from TRBV5-1 and TRBJ1-1; tentative D call: TRBD1 (5 bases). The ends were cut back, 3 bases at V and 6 bases at J, with 12 bases in the middle. The CDR3 sequence is 13 residues long. The germline V gene has CDR1 SGHRS and CDR2 YFSETQ. The CDR3 DNA reads TGCGCCAGCAGCTCGGCAGGGTTCCCTGAAGCTTTCTTT. Translation: CASSSAGFPEAFF.

This clone has a single count. The J gene is TRBJ2-3, the V gene TRBV7-9; D is perhaps TRBD1 (6 bases). The germline V gene encodes CDR1 SEHNR and CDR2 FQNEAQ (reference sequence). V lost 9 bases and J 0 bases, leaving 13 bases between the germline ends. The CDR3 spans 14 residues. The CDR3 here is CASGPRGSTDTQYF. CDR3 bases: TGTGCCAGTGGACCCAGGGGCAGCACAGATACGCAGTATTTT. Based on the CDR3 plus reference TRBV7-9 and TRBJ2-3, the full variable domain is DTGVSQNPRHKITKRGQNVTFRCDPISEHNRLYWYRQTLGQGPEFLTYFQNEAQLEKSRLLSDRFSAERPKGSFSTLEIQRTEQGDSAMYLCASGPRGSTDTQYFGPGTRLTVL.

The chain has TRBV7-3 and TRBJ2-7; maybe TRBD1 (6 bases). This CDR3 has 15 amino acids. Trimming left V 2 bases short and J 0 bases short, with 11 bases between. Germline V gene sequence: CDR1 SGHTA, CDR2 FQGTGA. CDR3 amino acids: CASSLDGQSSYEQYF. The CDR3 nucleotides read TGTGCCAGCAGCTTAGATGGACAGAGCTCCTACGAGCAGTACTTC.

J is TRBJ1-2 and V is TRBV19, with 9 bases matching TRBD1. This CDR3 region has 20 residues. Germline assignment: CDR1 LNHDA and CDR2 SQIVND (reference sequence). V lost 2 bases and J lost 4; bases outside the gene matches: 20. The CDR3 sequence: CASSIYPRTGVPSSIYGYTF. The CDR3 DNA reads TGTGCCAGTAGTATATACCCCAGGACAGGGGTCCCTTCCAGTATCTATGGCTACACCTTC.

The CDR3 bases are TGTGCCATCGGACAGGGGAACACTGAAGCTTTCTTT. The encoded protein is CAIGQGNTEAFF. The gene calls are TRBV10-3 and TRBJ1-1, with 8 bases lining up with TRBD1. This CDR3 region has 12 residues. After removal of 8 bases from V and 1 base from J, the junction contained 0 bases not matched to a gene. Germline loops: CDR1 ENHRY, CDR2 SYGVKD.

CDR3 region: CASSYFVGDANTEAFF. The CDR3 coding sequence is TGTGCCAGCAGTTACTTCGTCGGAGACGCGAACACTGAAGCTTTCTTT. V and J are TRBV6-2 or TRBV6-3 and TRBJ1-1; D is unresolved. Trimming took 1 base from V and 1 from J, leaving 13 bases between them. Germline loops: CDR1 MNHEY, CDR2 SVGEGT. The CDR3 is 16 residues long.

This clone was recorded a few times. This rearrangement joins TRBV6-2 or TRBV6-3 to TRBJ1-1, with TRBD1 matching 7 bases. Germline V CDR1 and CDR2: MNHEY, SVGEGT. CDR3 length: 12 amino acids. With 5 bases clipped from V and 9 bases from J, the junction kept 6 bases outside the gene matches. The chain's CDR3 is CASSADRLKAFF. CDR3 DNA: TGTGCCAGCAGTGCGGACAGGTTGAAAGCTTTCTTT.

This chain links TRBV2 with TRBJ2-5; 9 nucleotides align to TRBD2. Germline CDR1 and CDR2: SNHLY and FYNNEI. The ends lost 5 bases at V and 7 bases at J; junction bases unmatched: 11. The CDR3 sequence is 15 residues long. CDR3: CASSYSGTSSGTQYF. The DNA of the CDR3 is TGTGCCAGCAGTTACTCCGGGACTAGCTCCGGGACCCAGTACTTC.

This chain connects TRBV6-5 to TRBJ2-3; a weak D match, TRBD1 (6 bases). The CDR3 runs 13 residues. Germline V gene data show CDR1 as MNHEY and CDR2 as SVGAGI. V lost 8 bases and J 2 bases, leaving 11 bases between the germline ends. The CDR3 region is CASARGTTDTQYF. For the CDR3, the DNA is TGTGCCAGCGCAAGGGGGACCACAGATACGCAGTATTTT.

With respect to this clone: An end of the junction does not agree with germline; a read error may underlie this. The J gene is TRBJ2-1, the V gene TRBV19; 8 positions match TRBD2. CDR3 length: 13 residues. Germline CDR1 and CDR2: LNHDA and SQIVND (reference sequence). CDR3 protein: CASIGGAYNEQFF. As DNA, the CDR3 is TGTGCCAGTATCGGGGGGGCCTATAATGAGCAGTTCTTC.

This clone was observed a handful of times. The chain joins TRBV7-8 to TRBJ2-2; maybe TRBD1 (5 bases). With 2 bases removed from V and 7 bases from J, the gap between germline ends came to 14 bases. The CDR3 extends over 15 amino acids. Germline V gene lookup returns CDR1 SGHVS and CDR2 FQNEAQ. CDR3 in DNA: TGTGCCAGCAGCTTAACATCCAGGGTCTACGGGGAGCTGTTTTTT. As protein: CASSLTSRVYGELFF.

This chain connects TRBV12-3 or TRBV12-4 to TRBJ2-7, with a possible D match to TRBD1 (5 bases). The CDR3 length is 13 residues. V lost 7 bases and J lost 5, with 15 bases in between. The CDR3 bases are TGTGCCAGCACTCCAGGGTCATTCGACGAGCAGTACTTC. Amino acid sequence: CASTPGSFDEQYF.

This rearrangement joins TRBV3-1 (or the pseudogene TRBV3-2) to TRBJ1-2, with unresolved D. V lost 2 bases and J lost 1, with 11 bases in between. Germline CDR1 and CDR2: LGHDT and YNNKEL (reference sequence). The CDR3 extends over 15 amino acids. CDR3 in amino acids: CASSQSASGNYGYTF. The CDR3 DNA sequence: TGTGCCAGCAGCCAATCGGCCAGCGGTAACTATGGCTACACCTTC.

The J gene is TRBJ2-7, the V gene TRBV27; a possible D gene is TRBD1 (5 bases). Germline loops: CDR1 MNHEY, CDR2 SMNVEV (reference sequence). This CDR3 is built from 14 residues. V dropped 0 bases and J dropped 0 bases, with 6 bases sitting between them. The DNA of the CDR3 is TGTGCCAGCAGTTTATCAAGGGGCTCCTACGAGCAGTACTTC. Translated, it gives CASSLSRGSYEQYF.